This T cell receptor (beta chain) derives from a study of beta chain features in type 1 diabetes. General study results and limits: The study found fewer insertions and more deletions at VDJ junctions in type 1 diabetes patients. For Type 1 diabetes patients, all four CD4+ subsets carried TCRB CDR3s that were moderately but significantly shorter. For patients and controls alike, PCR might favor shorter templates to the same degree.

This clone occurred a few times. Its cognate antigen is unknown. The entirety of the isolated RNA underwent reverse transcription, so expressed TCRB transcripts were sequenced. TCRdb's copy holds only in-frame clones and misses some; the assay was immunoSEQ multiplex PCR. The profile shows about 390,000 clones, 8.5% to 10% of them singletons. Germline assignment: CDR1 SNHLY and CDR2 FYNNEI. The ends lost 6 bases at V and 5 bases at J; junction bases unmatched: 8. This CDR3 is 15 amino acids long. This TCR was recovered from a man between 25 and 39 years old with type 1 diabetes. V usage is TRBV2 and J usage is TRBJ2-3, with 10 bases lining up with TRBD2. Sequenced sample: central memory CD4+ T cells from blood. The CDR3 region is CASSLLAGAGDTQYF. In nucleotides, the CDR3 is TGTGCCAGCAGCCTTCTAGCGGGAGCTGGAGATACGCAGTATTTT.